The following is a T cell receptor beta chain sequence with its context. No cognate antigen has been identified for it. The record has no base qualities; no much larger clone is one base away. These data are taken from a study of shared clonotypes between healthy human individuals (TCRdb year 2020). With regard to the full study: The cohort included three men and a couple of women between 18 and 49 years of age. Libraries were prepared and TCR repertoires were sequenced by different laboratories using diverse techniques, in order to increase sequencing depth and limit assay-specific biases. The study deeply sequenced blood TCR repertoires of five healthy adults to estimate repertoire size and the extent of clonotype sharing between individuals. Between about 0.85 and 10 billion PBMCs per donor were obtained by leukapheresis. Per donor, three plates each were used for CD4 naive and CD4 memory, two for CD8 naive, and one for CD8 memory.

The research as a whole found: Compared with non-shared clonotypes, the clonotypes found in all four sorted-subset donors had higher generation probabilities. About 5% of naive CD4, roughly 3.6% of naive CD8, 2.3% of memory CD4, and around 0.42% of memory CD8 clonotypes were shared across a few donors. Because the study included a small number of donors, the genetic and exposure-history diversity represented was limited. Even with the large sequencing depth, rarefaction of the sorted-subset datasets indicated that sequencing was incomplete. Pairwise subsampling led to the expectation that sequencing depth would affect the degree of clonotype sharing among donors. Only blood was sampled, and tissue TCR repertoires likely differ from those in blood. Naive subsets generally had larger estimated clonotype richness than memory subsets.

The V end loses 4 bases and the J end loses 2 bases, and a stretch of 11 bases separates them. The CDR3 measures 15 amino acids from cysteine to phenylalanine. Of all the DNA, just the CDR3 is kept, 45 bases in frame from base 1. CDR1 and CDR2 are drawn from the germline V gene (reference sequence): SEHNR, FQNEAQ. Using the deep immunoSEQ assay, TCR CDR3 regions were amplified from genomic DNA by multiplex PCR. Extracted genomic DNA from each cell subset was spread evenly across all wells of several immunoSEQ 96-well plates, with each plate serving as a replicate. For sorted subsets, 200 to 250 ng of genomic DNA, equivalent to roughly 30,000 T cell genomes, went into each replicate PCR. The purified libraries were quantified using a Qubit 3.0 fluorometer, sized with a Bioanalyzer 2100, and then quantified again using the KAPA Library Quantification kit. A separate single-read 150-cycle Illumina NextSeq 550 flow cell was used to sequence each immunoSEQ 96-well plate. As for the authors' bioinformatics: Because the immunoSEQ output held only junctional sequences and lacked quality scores, the filtering could not match the filtering applied to full-length reads. Sequences were annotated with PyIR, a Python wrapper for IgBLAST v1.9, using IMGT germline references to assign V/J genes and CDR3. Reads with weak V/J assignments (E-value above 1e-6), missing CDR3, stop codons, out-of-frame junctions, or ambiguous translated residues were removed. A V3J clonotype was defined by an identical inferred V gene, J gene, and CDR3 amino acid sequence. To compute the percentage overlap between repertoires, the number of shared unique clonotypes was divided by the size of the smaller repertoire. RTK rarefaction, the Chao1 estimator, and Recon v2.1 estimates of unobserved clonotypes were used to assess repertoire richness. OLGA was used to compute generation probabilities for all TCRbeta clonotypes that the gDNA method yielded from a few donors. TCRdb provides this immuneACCESS table in a form limited to in-frame rearrangements. Some clones are lacking; in checked studies, under half of them reflect an unresolved V gene, and why the rest are absent is not known. V and J calls and clone size follow that table, whereas D and trimming were derived from the DNA. In this sample the table shows about 750,000 clones, over 90% of which occur a single time. The ten largest clones add up to 20% to 30% of the sample.

For the CD8 naive samples, CD45RO-negative cells were positively selected for CCR7, yielding a CD45RA+CCR7+ population from which TemRA cells were excluded. The donors were healthy, HIV-negative adults with no recently reported acute infections or vaccinations. Every donor was a Caucasian adult living in Nashville, Tennessee, USA. Blood was collected by leukapheresis, and PBMCs were isolated by Ficoll-Histopaque density gradient centrifugation and then cryopreserved in liquid nitrogen vapor phase. Analytical flow cytometry was used to check the purity and quantity of every magnetically sorted T cell population. Genomic DNA was isolated from every sorted fraction and measured by UV absorbance on a Nanodrop 2000c.

The chain couples TRBV7-9 to TRBJ1-4; the D gene lacks a confident call. Sequencing used naive CD8+ T cells sorted from blood. The sample's cell subset or site label, decoded: CD45RA+CCR7+. The receptor's source is a young man in good health. In nucleotide form, the sequence is TGTGCCAGCAGCTCTCTAGGAGGGACTAATGAAAAACTGTTTTTT. Its protein is CASSSLGGTNEKLFF.